The rows below give T cell receptor beta chains drawn from one sample of a study of cytomegalovirus exposure and HLA in healthy donors. Sequenced by immunoSEQ multiplex PCR; TCRdb stores in-frame clones only, minus some. The profile shows approximately 150,000 clones, roughly 82% of them singletons. The specimen sequenced was PBMCs. Receptors originate from a woman aged 30 to 39 in good health and CMV-seronegative. Both conserved end residues are part of each CDR3. D genes are given only for firm matches. Clone sizes are given selectively: once, few, many, or a class where the clone is expanded.

j_call: TRBJ1-4; v_call: TRBV6-6; clone_size: NA; d_call: NA; cdr3_aa: CASSYGATNEKLFF; cdr3_nt: TGTGCCAGCAGTTACGGAGCAACTAATGAAAAACTGTTTTTT
j_call: TRBJ1-4; v_call: TRBV5-1; clone_size: NA; d_call: NA; cdr3_aa: CASSSFPRGGNGATNEKLFF; cdr3_nt: TGCGCCAGCAGCTCCTTTCCTCGGGGGGGGAATGGGGCAACTAATGAAAAACTGTTTTTT
j_call: TRBJ2-3; v_call: TRBV4-3; clone_size: few; d_call: NA; cdr3_aa: CASSQISGRDTQYF; cdr3_nt: TGCGCCAGCAGCCAGATCTCAGGCAGAGATACGCAGTATTTT
j_call: TRBJ2-5; v_call: TRBV5-1; clone_size: NA; d_call: TRBD2; cdr3_aa: CASSPGGSGTSETQYF; cdr3_nt: TGCGCCAGCAGCCCGGGGGGTAGCGGGACTAGCGAGACCCAGTACTTC
j_call: TRBJ1-1; v_call: TRBV28; clone_size: NA; d_call: TRBD1; cdr3_aa: CASSPRQGAIPEAFF; cdr3_nt: TGTGCCAGCAGTCCCCGACAGGGGGCGATCCCTGAAGCTTTCTTT
j_call: TRBJ1-3; v_call: TRBV9; clone_size: NA; d_call: NA; cdr3_aa: CASSVGQMNSGNTIYF; cdr3_nt: TGTGCCAGCAGCGTTGGACAGATGAACTCTGGAAACACCATATATTTT
j_call: TRBJ1-2; v_call: TRBV18; clone_size: NA; d_call: NA; cdr3_aa: CASSPVTRGIDGYTF; cdr3_nt: TGTGCCAGCTCACCAGTTACCCGGGGAATTGATGGCTACACCTTC
j_call: TRBJ2-7; v_call: TRBV7-9; clone_size: NA; d_call: NA; cdr3_aa: CASSFPTRGIYEQYF; cdr3_nt: TGTGCCAGCAGCTTTCCCACACGAGGGATATACGAGCAGTACTTC
j_call: TRBJ2-5; v_call: TRBV7-8; clone_size: NA; d_call: TRBD2; cdr3_aa: CASSLGVGLAQETQYF; cdr3_nt: TGTGCCAGCAGCTTAGGTGTGGGACTAGCTCAAGAGACCCAGTACTTC
j_call: TRBJ2-2; v_call: TRBV7-9; clone_size: NA; d_call: TRBD1; cdr3_aa: CASSQDRVPGELFF; cdr3_nt: TGTGCCAGCAGCCAGGACAGGGTGCCCGGGGAGCTGTTTTTT
j_call: TRBJ1-2; v_call: TRBV5-6; clone_size: few; d_call: NA; cdr3_aa: CASSLPEGFVGGYTF; cdr3_nt: TGTGCCAGCAGCTTACCTGAGGGTTTCGTGGGTGGCTACACCTTC
j_call: TRBJ2-5; v_call: TRBV27; clone_size: NA; d_call: NA; cdr3_aa: CASSSWDSQETQYF; cdr3_nt: TGTGCCAGCAGTTCCTGGGACTCCCAAGAGACCCAGTACTTC
j_call: TRBJ2-1; v_call: TRBV14; clone_size: NA; d_call: TRBD2; cdr3_aa: CASSLGRKTSDYPYNEQFF; cdr3_nt: TGTGCCAGCAGCTTGGGGAGGAAGACTAGCGATTATCCCTACAATGAGCAGTTCTTC
j_call: TRBJ2-2; v_call: TRBV7-8; clone_size: few; d_call: TRBD2; cdr3_aa: CASSLLLGGSPTGELFF; cdr3_nt: TGTGCCAGCAGCTTATTGTTGGGCGGGAGTCCCACCGGGGAGCTGTTTTTT
j_call: TRBJ2-1; v_call: TRBV7-2; clone_size: NA; d_call: NA; cdr3_aa: CASSLGSGRRSYNEQFF; cdr3_nt: TGTGCCAGCAGCTTAGGATCGGGCAGGAGGTCCTACAATGAGCAGTTCTTC
j_call: TRBJ2-1; v_call: TRBV10-2; clone_size: NA; d_call: NA; cdr3_aa: CASSEYRMASPMGDEQFF; cdr3_nt: TGCGCCAGCAGTGAGTATCGTATGGCTAGCCCCATGGGCGATGAGCAGTTCTTC
j_call: TRBJ2-1; v_call: TRBV4-1; clone_size: NA; d_call: TRBD2; cdr3_aa: CASSQERLAGDNEQFF; cdr3_nt: TGCGCCAGCAGCCAAGAAAGGCTAGCGGGGGACAATGAGCAGTTCTTC
j_call: TRBJ2-1; v_call: TRBV5-6; clone_size: NA; d_call: TRBD1; cdr3_aa: CASSLEGQGLLYNEQFF; cdr3_nt: TGTGCCAGCAGCTTGGAGGGACAGGGCCTTCTTTACAATGAGCAGTTCTTC
j_call: TRBJ2-1; v_call: TRBV5-6; clone_size: NA; d_call: TRBD1; cdr3_aa: CASSYRDRGNNEQFF; cdr3_nt: TGTGCCAGCAGCTACCGGGACAGGGGGAACAATGAGCAGTTCTTC
j_call: TRBJ1-5; v_call: TRBV7-9; clone_size: NA; d_call: NA; cdr3_aa: CASSLAFGGDSNQPQHF; cdr3_nt: TGTGCCAGCAGCTTAGCTTTCGGCGGGGATAGCAATCAGCCCCAGCATTTT
j_call: TRBJ2-7; v_call: TRBV19; clone_size: NA; d_call: TRBD2; cdr3_aa: CASSKPSGDEQYF; cdr3_nt: TGTGCCAGTAGTAAGCCTAGCGGGGACGAGCAGTACTTC
j_call: TRBJ2-7; v_call: TRBV4-1; clone_size: NA; d_call: TRBD1; cdr3_aa: CASSRLGTAYSYEQYF; cdr3_nt: TGCGCCAGCAGCCGGTTGGGGACAGCGTACTCCTACGAGCAGTACTTC
j_call: TRBJ1-3; v_call: TRBV29-1; clone_size: NA; d_call: TRBD1; cdr3_aa: CSGRGLGNTIYF; cdr3_nt: TGCAGCGGCAGGGGGCTTGGAAACACCATATATTTT
j_call: TRBJ1-2; v_call: TRBV18; clone_size: NA; d_call: TRBD1; cdr3_aa: CASSRGQGYNYGYTF; cdr3_nt: TGTGCCAGCTCCCGTGGACAGGGATATAACTATGGCTACACCTTC
j_call: TRBJ2-1; v_call: TRBV12-5; clone_size: NA; d_call: NA; cdr3_aa: CASGLDRPSFSEQFF; cdr3_nt: TGTGCTAGTGGGTTGGACAGACCTTCGTTTAGTGAGCAGTTCTTC
j_call: TRBJ2-7; v_call: TRBV9; clone_size: NA; d_call: NA; cdr3_aa: CARASSYEQYF; cdr3_nt: TGTGCCAGGGCCAGCTCCTACGAGCAGTACTTC
j_call: TRBJ2-7; v_call: TRBV19; clone_size: few; d_call: TRBD2; cdr3_aa: CASSGTSGSRDEQYF; cdr3_nt: TGTGCCAGTAGTGGGACTAGCGGGAGTCGGGACGAGCAGTACTTC
j_call: TRBJ1-3; v_call: TRBV13; clone_size: NA; d_call: TRBD1; cdr3_aa: CASSPWTGGDTIYF; cdr3_nt: TGTGCCAGCAGCCCCTGGACAGGGGGTGACACCATATATTTT
j_call: TRBJ1-1; v_call: TRBV4-1; clone_size: few; d_call: NA; cdr3_aa: CASSRGPMNTEAFF; cdr3_nt: TGCGCCAGCAGCCGAGGTCCCATGAACACTGAAGCTTTCTTT
j_call: TRBJ1-1; v_call: TRBV7-3; clone_size: NA; d_call: NA; cdr3_aa: CASAAGLNTEAFF; cdr3_nt: TGTGCCAGTGCCGCAGGGTTGAACACTGAAGCTTTCTTT
j_call: TRBJ2-7; v_call: TRBV30; clone_size: NA; d_call: TRBD1; cdr3_aa: CAWSTGQGIVHEQYF; cdr3_nt: TGTGCCTGGAGTACTGGACAGGGGATCGTCCACGAGCAGTACTTC
j_call: TRBJ2-5; v_call: TRBV29-1; clone_size: few; d_call: TRBD2; cdr3_aa: CSVGAGGAWETQYF; cdr3_nt: TGCAGCGTTGGGGCCGGGGGGGCGTGGGAGACCCAGTACTTC
j_call: TRBJ1-1; v_call: TRBV6-5; clone_size: few; d_call: TRBD1; cdr3_aa: CASSYVQGAEAFF; cdr3_nt: TGTGCCAGCAGTTACGTGCAGGGGGCTGAAGCTTTCTTT
j_call: TRBJ2-7; v_call: TRBV12-2; clone_size: once; d_call: NA; cdr3_aa: CASRLYEQYF; cdr3_nt: TGTGCAAGTCGTCTATACGAGCAGTACTTC
j_call: TRBJ2-3; v_call: TRBV7-2; clone_size: NA; d_call: NA; cdr3_aa: CASSFLTGGSKDTQYF; cdr3_nt: TGTGCCAGCAGCTTTCTTACTGGAGGTAGTAAAGATACGCAGTATTTT
j_call: TRBJ1-1; v_call: TRBV7-9; clone_size: few; d_call: NA; cdr3_aa: CASSLGSGTEAFF; cdr3_nt: TGTGCCAGCAGCTTAGGATCGGGCACTGAAGCTTTCTTT
j_call: TRBJ1-2; v_call: TRBV5-1; clone_size: once; d_call: TRBD1; cdr3_aa: CASSLAELTRDSTNYGYTF; cdr3_nt: TGCGCCAGCAGCTTGGCCGAATTAACCCGGGACAGTACTAACTATGGCTACACCTTC
j_call: TRBJ1-2; v_call: TRBV19; clone_size: NA; d_call: NA; cdr3_aa: CASSIQGFGYTF; cdr3_nt: TGTGCCAGTAGTATCCAGGGTTTCGGCTACACCTTC
j_call: TRBJ2-7; v_call: TRBV10-3; clone_size: NA; d_call: NA; cdr3_aa: CAISESTGDYEQYF; cdr3_nt: TGTGCCATCAGTGAGTCGACGGGGGACTACGAGCAGTACTTC
j_call: TRBJ1-5; v_call: TRBV15; clone_size: NA; d_call: NA; cdr3_aa: CATSRDSAGNQPQHF; cdr3_nt: TGTGCCACCAGCAGAGATAGTGCAGGAAACCAGCCCCAGCATTTT
j_call: TRBJ1-1; v_call: TRBV5-8; clone_size: few; d_call: TRBD1; cdr3_aa: CASSRRGVRAFF; cdr3_nt: TGTGCCAGCAGCCGCAGGGGGGTTAGGGCTTTCTTT
j_call: TRBJ1-2; v_call: TRBV7-2; clone_size: NA; d_call: NA; cdr3_aa: CASSLGAAARQGYTF; cdr3_nt: TGTGCCAGCAGCTTAGGAGCTGCGGCACGGCAGGGCTACACCTTC
j_call: TRBJ2-7; v_call: TRBV30; clone_size: NA; d_call: NA; cdr3_aa: CAWRKQGGSYEQYF; cdr3_nt: TGTGCCTGGAGGAAGCAGGGTGGGTCCTACGAGCAGTACTTC
j_call: TRBJ2-1; v_call: TRBV30; clone_size: NA; d_call: TRBD2; cdr3_aa: CAWSLGLGSYNEQFF; cdr3_nt: TGTGCCTGGAGCCTGGGACTAGGGTCCTACAATGAGCAGTTCTTC
j_call: TRBJ2-7; v_call: TRBV30; clone_size: NA; d_call: TRBD2; cdr3_aa: CAWGGLAGRRSEQYF; cdr3_nt: TGTGCCTGGGGAGGACTAGCGGGAAGGCGAAGCGAGCAGTACTTC
j_call: TRBJ1-5; v_call: TRBV4-1; clone_size: NA; d_call: NA; cdr3_aa: CASSLGTDYSNQPQHF; cdr3_nt: TGCGCCAGCAGCCTCGGGACGGACTATAGCAATCAGCCCCAGCATTTT
j_call: TRBJ2-3; v_call: TRBV5-1; clone_size: NA; d_call: NA; cdr3_aa: CASSLGLAPRDTQYF; cdr3_nt: TGCGCCAGCAGCTTAGGACTTGCCCCACGCGATACGCAGTATTTT
j_call: TRBJ1-2; v_call: TRBV5-1; clone_size: NA; d_call: NA; cdr3_aa: CASSLTGSQSFSGYTF; cdr3_nt: TGCGCCAGCAGCCTCACAGGAAGTCAGTCGTTTAGTGGCTACACCTTC
j_call: TRBJ2-1; v_call: TRBV7-6; clone_size: NA; d_call: NA; cdr3_aa: CASSAMGGTGYNEQFF; cdr3_nt: TGTGCCAGCAGCGCAATGGGCGGAACGGGGTACAATGAGCAGTTCTTC
j_call: TRBJ1-1; v_call: TRBV9; clone_size: NA; d_call: NA; cdr3_aa: CASSDQDSGTEAFF; cdr3_nt: TGTGCCAGCAGCGACCAGGACAGTGGCACTGAAGCTTTCTTT
j_call: TRBJ2-3; v_call: TRBV25-1; clone_size: NA; d_call: TRBD2; cdr3_aa: CASRWSGSRTDTQYF; cdr3_nt: TGTGCCAGCAGGTGGAGCGGGAGTCGCACAGATACGCAGTATTTT
j_call: TRBJ1-2; v_call: TRBV2; clone_size: NA; d_call: NA; cdr3_aa: CASRLEGPGYTF; cdr3_nt: TGTGCCAGCAGACTGGAGGGGCCTGGCTACACCTTC
j_call: TRBJ1-2; v_call: TRBV2; clone_size: once; d_call: NA; cdr3_aa: CASSRAREEGFNYGYTF; cdr3_nt: TGTGCCAGCAGTAGAGCCAGGGAGGAGGGTTTTAACTATGGCTACACCTTC
j_call: TRBJ2-3; v_call: TRBV5-6; clone_size: NA; d_call: NA; cdr3_aa: CASSWTKRSTDTQYF; cdr3_nt: TGTGCCAGCAGCTGGACAAAGAGGAGCACAGATACGCAGTATTTT